One sample yielded the 20 T cell receptor beta chains listed below, sequenced in a study of T-cell reconstitution after alpha-beta-depleted transplantation in children. Unique molecular identifiers were used in preparing the TCRbeta library. TCRdb ran MiXCR on the PCR reads and lists one entry per CDR3 protein. The sample contains around 94,000 distinct CDR3 sequences, under 9% of which appear only once. The sample in question was PBMCs, obtained before TCRalphabeta/CD19-depleted stem cell transplant. These receptors all stem from a boy younger than 10 with acute lymphoblastic leukemia, due to receive a stem cell transplant.

At least ten counts were recorded for this clonotype. The V gene is TRBV7-2, the J gene TRBJ1-6; TRBD1 matches at 8 bases. The CDR3 is made up of 15 amino acids. V was pared by 4 bases and J by 7 bases, with 6 bases of the junction left unmatched. CDR1 SGHTA and CDR2 FQGNSA come from the germline V gene. CDR3: CASSYDRGSNSPLHF. The CDR3 coding sequence is TGTGCCAGCAGCTATGACAGGGGATCGAATTCACCCCTCCACTTT.

Many counts were recorded for this clonotype. The V gene is TRBV28, the J gene TRBJ1-2; D not certain. The CDR3 contains 16 residues. Germline lookup yields CDR1 MDHEN and CDR2 SYDVKM. V lost 1 base to trimming and J lost 0 bases, with 12 bases between them. CDR3 coding DNA: TGTGCCAGCAGTTTATTGAGCCGGACTACTAACTATGGCTACACCTTC. This gives the protein CASSLLSRTTNYGYTF.

This clonotype showed up many times. The V gene is TRBV20-1, the J gene TRBJ2-1; 10 nucleotides line up with TRBD2. The CDR3 length is 15 residues. The germline CDR1 and CDR2 sequences are DFQATT and SNEGSKA (reference sequence). Trimming took 5 bases from V and 7 from J; bases not matched to a gene: 11. CDR3 residues: CSASLSGGAGNEQFF. The CDR3 coding sequence is TGCAGTGCTTCACTCAGCGGGGGGGCCGGTAATGAGCAGTTCTTC.

On this clonotype: A much larger clonotype is one base distant, so this may be a read error. The V gene is TRBV5-1, the J gene TRBJ1-1, with 9 bases aligning to TRBD1. The J segment lost 3 bases and the V segment lost 3 bases, leaving 12 bases of the junction unmatched. The germline V gene has CDR1 SGHRS and CDR2 YFSETQ. The CDR3 loop spans 17 amino acids. CDR3 bases: TGCGCCAGCAGCTGGGGACTGGACAGGGGAGGACACACTGAAGCTTTCTTT. Translating gives CASSWGLDRGGHTEAFF. Together with reference TRBV5-1 and TRBJ1-1, the CDR3 gives the full variable domain: KAGVTQTPRYLIKTRGQQVTLSCSPISGHRSVSWYQQTPGQGLQFLFEYFSETQRNKGNFPGRFSGRQFSNSRSEMNVSTLELGDSALYLCASSWGLDRGGHTEAFFGQGTRLTVV.

Only a few counts were recorded for this clonotype. This sequence joins TRBV7-9 and TRBJ1-1; unclear D gene. The CDR3 runs to 16 residues. The germline V gene encodes CDR1 SEHNR and CDR2 FQNEAQ (reference sequence). V dropped 5 bases and J dropped 1 base, with 17 bases sitting between them. The CDR3 here is CASSPLRGAGNTEAFF. DNA for the CDR3: TGTGCCAGCAGCCCCCTCCGAGGAGCAGGGAACACTGAAGCTTTCTTT.

The chain uses TRBV14 and TRBJ2-7; D possibly matches TRBD1 or TRBD2 (7 bases each). In germline, CDR1 is SGHDN, CDR2 FVKESK. This CDR3 contains 16 residues. Trimming removed 4 bases at V and 6 bases at J, with 22 bases between. CDR3 in amino acids: CASSRFRGTVAGEQYF. The CDR3 region has the DNA TGTGCCAGCAGCCGGTTCAGGGGGACAGTAGCGGGCGAGCAGTACTTC.

This clonotype showed up many times. The chain joins TRBV5-6 to TRBJ2-3; the D is unclear. Trimming shortened V by 0 bases and J by 2 bases, and 10 bases separated the two germline ends. CDR3 length equals 15 residues. In germline, CDR1 is SGHDT, CDR2 YYEEEE. CDR3 region: CASSLGSPPTDTQYF. For the CDR3, the DNA is TGTGCCAGCAGCTTGGGGTCCCCACCCACAGATACGCAGTATTTT.

The V and J genes are TRBV7-9 and TRBJ2-2; no clear D. Between the trimmed V and J ends, which lost 1 base and 0 bases, there was a span of 9 bases. CDR3 length: 16 residues. CDR1 SEHNR and CDR2 FQNEAQ come from the germline V gene (reference sequence). The CDR3 reads CASSLVGRTNTGELFF. In DNA form, the CDR3 reads TGTGCCAGCAGCTTAGTAGGGCGGACGAACACCGGGGAGCTGTTTTTT.

The rearrangement links TRBV5-1 to TRBJ1-2; 7 nucleotides agree with TRBD1. Germline V gene sequence: CDR1 SGHRS, CDR2 YFSETQ. V shed 5 bases, J shed 7 bases, and the junction held 11 bases outside the gene matches. The length of the CDR3 is 14 residues. The CDR3 reads CASRVSTGSGGYTF. Written as DNA, the CDR3 is TGCGCCAGCAGGGTATCGACAGGGTCCGGTGGCTACACCTTC.

This clonotype was detected only once. This chain joins TRBV7-9 and TRBJ2-3, with 7 bases lining up with TRBD2. Germline V gene lookup returns CDR1 SEHNR and CDR2 FQNEAQ (reference sequence). V trimming: 5 bases; J trimming: 0 bases; junction bases outside the gene matches: 11. The CDR3 is made up of 17 amino acids. The CDR3 DNA reads TGTGCCAGCAGCCCTCTTCCGCGGGGGACTAGCACAGATACGCAGTATTTT. This sequence encodes CASSPLPRGTSTDTQYF.

This clonotype was seen ten or more times. V gene TRBV5-1 combines with J gene TRBJ1-4; D may be TRBD1 (6 bases). The CDR3 contains 15 residues. V was pared by 2 bases and J by 0 bases, with 8 bases between. Per germline, CDR1 SGHRS and CDR2 YFSETQ. The CDR3 loop is CASSLQGSTNEKLFF. CDR3 coding DNA: TGCGCCAGCAGCTTACAGGGCTCAACTAATGAAAAACTGTTTTTT.

The chain joins TRBV27 to TRBJ2-2, with 11 bases that match TRBD2. The CDR3 has 16 amino acids. Looked up from germline, CDR1 is MNHEY and CDR2 is SMNVEV (reference sequence). The junction had 10 bases not matched to a gene; V was cut back by 6 bases and J by 7 bases. The CDR3 region is CASRATTSGVGGELFF. As DNA, the CDR3 is TGTGCCAGCAGGGCAACGACTAGCGGGGTCGGCGGGGAGCTGTTTTTT.

Comments on this clonotype: This could be a read error, since a much larger clone is one nucleotide away. The rearrangement joins TRBV2 to TRBJ1-2, with D possibly being TRBD1 (5 bases). There are 14 residues in the CDR3. CDR1 and CDR2 from the germline V gene are SNHLY and FYNNEI. CDR3 sequence reads: CASSGGINPYGHTF. CDR3 nucleotide sequence: TGTGCCAGCAGTGGGGGCATCAACCCTTATGGCCACACCTTC.

The CDR3 DNA follows: TGTGCCAGCAGCTCACAGGGGGCGAGTCAGGTTACGCAGTATTTT. Its protein product is CASSSQGASQVTQYF. The chain joins TRBV5-5 to TRBJ2-3; 9 bases fit TRBD1. The V segment lost 3 bases and the J segment 8 bases; nucleotides outside the gene matches: 10. Germline assignment: CDR1 SGHKS and CDR2 YYEKEE (reference sequence). This CDR3 is built from 15 residues.

This clonotype has a count of ten or more. The genes are TRBV4-3 and TRBJ2-5; weak D call: TRBD1 (6 bases). Germline loops: CDR1 LGHNA, CDR2 YSLEER. V was clipped by 0 bases and J by 5 bases, with 7 bases between them. The CDR3 is made up of 13 amino acids. As DNA, the CDR3 is TGCGCCAGCAGCCAAGAAAGGGGGGAGACCCAGTACTTC. It specifies CASSQERGETQYF.

The table lists this clonotype with many counts. The gene calls are TRBV20-1 and TRBJ2-6; D is ambiguous. This CDR3 is 16 amino acids long. V was shortened by 0 bases and J by 0 bases, with 9 bases between the two germline ends. Germline CDR1 reads DFQATT; CDR2 reads SNEGSKA (reference sequence). The CDR3 nucleotides are TGCAGTGCTAGAGAAGGCAGCCTCTCTGGGGCCAACGTCCTGACTTTC. This encodes CSAREGSLSGANVLTF.

This clonotype was recorded at least ten times. The chain has TRBV12-3 or TRBV12-4 and TRBJ2-5, with no clear D. The CDR3 loop spans 13 amino acids. The V end was cut by 1 base, the J end by 2 bases, with 5 bases between. DNA for the CDR3: TGTGCCAGCAGTTTAGGGCTGCAAGAGACCCAGTACTTC. Protein: CASSLGLQETQYF.

Ten or more counts support this clonotype. This chain joins TRBV9 and TRBJ1-1; no clear D gene. The V and J ends lost 3 bases and 1 base respectively, with 7 bases between them. CDR1 is SGDLS and CDR2 is YYNGEE in the germline V gene. This CDR3 comprises 13 residues. CDR3 amino acids: CASSAGKNTEAFF. CDR3 nucleotides: TGTGCCAGCAGCGCCGGGAAGAACACTGAAGCTTTCTTT.

The gene calls are TRBV5-5 and TRBJ2-7; weak D call: TRBD2 (6 bases). This CDR3 has 12 residues. Germline CDR1 and CDR2: SGHKS and YYEKEE (reference sequence). V was shortened by 6 bases and J by 2 bases, with 9 bases between the two germline ends. The DNA of the CDR3 is TGTGCCAGCACGGGGGACGCCTACGAGCAGTACTTC. As protein: CASTGDAYEQYF.

This clonotype was counted a few times. This chain joins TRBV12-3 or TRBV12-4 and TRBJ1-5; TRBD1 matches at 7 bases. J gave up 6 bases and V 10 bases, and 3 bases lay outside the gene matches. This CDR3 contains 11 residues. In DNA form, the CDR3 reads TGTGCCACGACAGGGTCTCAGCCCCAGCATTTT. Its translation is CATTGSQPQHF.